These T cell receptor beta chains were read from a single sample in a study of blood T cell repertoires in COVID-19. Libraries were prepared by immunoSEQ multiplex PCR; TCRdb keeps only in-frame clonotypes and omits some of them. Among 70,000 to 80,000 clones, around 86% were seen once, and the ten largest hold roughly an eighth. Sequences were obtained from peripheral blood. These receptor sequences come from a human donor in a cohort sampled during active COVID-19. Each CDR3 is given with its conserved first and last residue. Fields, in order: clone size, V gene, J gene, CDR3 length, CDR3 protein. A row's size may be missing; if present it is once, few, many or a size class.

-	TRBV10-3	TRBJ1-6	15	CAISAQGSYNSPLHF
-	TRBV12-3/TRBV12-4	TRBJ1-2	13	CASSLQGTYGYTF
-	TRBV2	TRBJ2-5	13	CASRRLAELSRYF
-	TRBV5-1	TRBJ2-5	16	CASSLAGTSFPETQYF
-	TRBV6-5	TRBJ1-2	15	CASSYAAGQGNGYTF
-	TRBV15	TRBJ1-5	16	CATSRENAGDGKPQHF
-	TRBV3-1/TRBV3-2	TRBJ1-2	12	CASSQVRYGYTF
-	TRBV19	TRBJ1-1	15	CASSIIQGETTEAFF
-	TRBV5-8	TRBJ1-1	16	CASSLGVSGVNTEAFF
-	TRBV5-1	TRBJ1-2	15	CASSTTGTGGGGYTF
-	TRBV24-1	TRBJ2-5	14	CATSDHNIGETQYF
-	TRBV9	TRBJ1-1	14	CASSVLTGDTEAFF
-	TRBV3-1/TRBV3-2	TRBJ1-1	15	CASSYTGQGHTEAFF
-	TRBV2	TRBJ2-5	12	CASSEQKETQYF
-	TRBV7-2	TRBJ1-5	14	CASTKGQGDQPQHF
-	TRBV28	TRBJ1-2	13	CASSRNRGDGYTF
-	TRBV7-2	TRBJ2-5	14	CASSLQSIQGTQYF
-	TRBV18	TRBJ1-1	12	CASRGMNTEAFF
-	TRBV29-1	TRBJ2-3	15	CSVVSTSGGTDTQYF
-	TRBV9	TRBJ2-3	12	CASAGVPDTQYF
once	TRBV27	TRBJ2-3	18	CASSSPLRMGASTDTQYF
-	TRBV9	TRBJ2-3	17	CASSVGTSGKGTDTQYF
-	TRBV15	TRBJ1-4	17	CATSRGLPQGAGEKLFF
-	TRBV4-3	TRBJ2-1	16	CASSQDTGQPGNEQFF
-	TRBV12-5	TRBJ2-7	14	CASQPTAGSYEQYF
-	TRBV7-2	TRBJ1-2	12	CASSLGGQGGTF
-	TRBV7-2	TRBJ1-2	15	CASSYRTGTNYGYTF
few	TRBV10-2	TRBJ1-6	17	CASSGDILSSYNSPLHF
-	TRBV12-5	TRBJ2-7	15	CASGLRRTGMDEQYF
-	TRBV7-2	TRBJ2-3	14	CASSSRTGTDTQYF
once	TRBV7-2	TRBJ1-4	15	CASSLSVVGGEKLFF
-	TRBV9	TRBJ1-3	18	CASSANPSRDSSGNTIYF
-	TRBV12-3/TRBV12-4	TRBJ1-1	13	CASSLGGRRWRNF
once	TRBV2	TRBJ1-5	15	CASRQTDNSNQPQHF
few	TRBV19	TRBJ1-6	15	CASSNTGQGDSPLHF
-	TRBV7-2	TRBJ2-5	13	CASCRDRGETQYF
-	TRBV12-3/TRBV12-4	TRBJ2-2	13	CASSFSGTGELFF
-	TRBV3-1/TRBV3-2	TRBJ2-2	17	CASSQEGLAGDTGELFF
-	TRBV9	TRBJ1-6	18	CASSMGQGEPDYNSPLHF
once	TRBV5-6	TRBJ1-5	12	CASSLGQKPQHF
-	TRBV11-1	TRBJ2-7	12	CASSLSPQEQYF